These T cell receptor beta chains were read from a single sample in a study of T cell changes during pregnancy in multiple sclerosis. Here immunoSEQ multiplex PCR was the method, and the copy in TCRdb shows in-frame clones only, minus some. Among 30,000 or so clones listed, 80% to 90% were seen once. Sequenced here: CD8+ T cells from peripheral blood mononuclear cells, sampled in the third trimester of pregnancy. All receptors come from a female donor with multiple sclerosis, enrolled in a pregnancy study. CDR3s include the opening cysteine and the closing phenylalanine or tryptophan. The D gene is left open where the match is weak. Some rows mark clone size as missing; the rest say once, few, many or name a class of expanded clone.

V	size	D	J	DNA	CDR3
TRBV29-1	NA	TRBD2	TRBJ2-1	TGCAGCGCCCTGAAACTAGCGGGAGTGAGGGATGAGCAGTTCTTC	CSALKLAGVRDEQFF
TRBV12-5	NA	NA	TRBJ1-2	TGTGCTAGTGGTTCCCGTCCGTCTGGCTACACCTTC	CASGSRPSGYTF
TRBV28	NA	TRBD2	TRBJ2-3	TGTGCCAGCAGTGAAGGGACTAGCCAGAATACGCAGTATTTT	CASSEGTSQNTQYF
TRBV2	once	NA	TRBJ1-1	TGTGCCAGCAGTGCCGGGGGTGAAGCTTTCTTT	CASSAGGEAFF
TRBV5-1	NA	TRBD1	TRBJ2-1	TGCGCCAGCAGCTTGGGTACAGGGGTTCGTGAGCAGTTCTTC	CASSLGTGVREQFF
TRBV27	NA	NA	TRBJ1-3	TGTGCCAGCAGTTTATCCACTCCTCCTTCTGGAAACACCATATATTTT	CASSLSTPPSGNTIYF
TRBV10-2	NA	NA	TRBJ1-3	TGCGCCAGCACTCCGGGAAAAGCATCTGGAAACACCATATATTTT	CASTPGKASGNTIYF
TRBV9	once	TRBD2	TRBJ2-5	TGTGCCAGCAGCGGGGGACTATTGGGAGAGACCCAGTACTTC	CASSGGLLGETQYF
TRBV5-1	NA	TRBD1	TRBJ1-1	TGCGCCAGCAGCTGGGACCGGGACAGGGGGCGAGATCCTGAAGCTTTCTTT	CASSWDRDRGRDPEAFF
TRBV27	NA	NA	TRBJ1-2	TGTGCCAGCAGTTTCGTCAGGGTAATGTCGATTAGTGGCTACACCTTC	CASSFVRVMSISGYTF
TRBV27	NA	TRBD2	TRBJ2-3	TGTGCCAGCAGTTCCCCTCTCCTAGCGGGGGAGGGGGGAGATACGCAGTATTTT	CASSSPLLAGEGGDTQYF
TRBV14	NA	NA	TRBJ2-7	TGTGCCAGCAGCCACGACAGCATTTACGAGCAGTACTTC	CASSHDSIYEQYF
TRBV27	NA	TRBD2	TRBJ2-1	TGTGCCAGCAGTGTTAGCGGGAGTTGGGATGAGCAGTTCTTC	CASSVSGSWDEQFF
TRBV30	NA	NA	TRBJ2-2	TGTGCCTGGAGTGGAGGTGCCGGGGAGCTGTTTTTT	CAWSGGAGELFF
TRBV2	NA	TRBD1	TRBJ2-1	TGTGCCAGCAAGGTCGGGACAGGGTCCAGCAATGAGCAGTTCTTC	CASKVGTGSSNEQFF
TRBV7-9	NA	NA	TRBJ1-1	TGTGCCAGCAGCTTCGGGGAAGGGACTGAAGCTTTCTTT	CASSFGEGTEAFF
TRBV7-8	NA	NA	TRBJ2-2	TGTGCCAGCAGCCCCCAGGGGTCTAGGGTCGGGGAGCTGTTTTTT	CASSPQGSRVGELFF
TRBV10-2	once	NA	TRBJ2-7	TGCGCCAGCTCAGGGACGGGGGCCTACGAGCAGTACTTC	CASSGTGAYEQYF
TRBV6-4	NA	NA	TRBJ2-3	TGTGCCAGCAGTGACGGTCTAGGGGGAGCGGATACGCAGTATTTT	CASSDGLGGADTQYF
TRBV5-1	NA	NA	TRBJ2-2	TGCGCCAGCAGCTTGGAATTGAGCACCGGGGAGCTGTTTTTT	CASSLELSTGELFF
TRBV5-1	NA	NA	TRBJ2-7	TGCGCCAGCAGCTTGGAGGGGAGGGAGCAGTACTTC	CASSLEGREQYF
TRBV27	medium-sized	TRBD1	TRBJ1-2	TGTGCCAGCAGTTCGAGGACAGGTGCGCGTTATGGCTACACCTTC	CASSSRTGARYGYTF
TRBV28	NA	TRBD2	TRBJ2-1	TGTGCCAGCAGCCCGCTAGCGGGAGCAGAGTACAATGAGCAGTTCTTC	CASSPLAGAEYNEQFF
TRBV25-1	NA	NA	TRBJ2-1	TGTGCCAGCAGTGGGGGGGGGCCCTGGGGGAATGAGCAGTTCTTC	CASSGGGPWGNEQFF
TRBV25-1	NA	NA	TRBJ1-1	TGTGCCAGCGGCCCGGGGGACCACCGTTCGAACACTGAAGCTTTCTTT	CASGPGDHRSNTEAFF
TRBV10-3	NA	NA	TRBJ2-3	TGTGCCATCAGTGATCCCTCGACTAGCACAGATACGCAGTATTTT	CAISDPSTSTDTQYF
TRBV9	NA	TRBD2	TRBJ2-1	TGTGCCAGCAGCCCGTCGGGGGGGCCACACAATGAGCAGTTCTTC	CASSPSGGPHNEQFF
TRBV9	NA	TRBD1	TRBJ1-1	TGTGCCAGCAGCGTTCGGGACAGGAACACTGAAGCTTTCTTT	CASSVRDRNTEAFF
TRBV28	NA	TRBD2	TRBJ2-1	TGTGCCAGCAGTTTTCCGGGACTACAGTACAATGAGCAGTTCTTC	CASSFPGLQYNEQFF
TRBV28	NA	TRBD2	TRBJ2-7	TGTGCCAGCACCCATAGCGGGAGGTGGTACGAGCAGTACTTC	CASTHSGRWYEQYF
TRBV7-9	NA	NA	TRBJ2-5	TGTGCCAGCAGCCCTGAGACCCAGTACTTC	CASSPETQYF
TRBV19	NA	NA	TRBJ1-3	TGTGCCAGTAGTGCCGACAGCCTCTCTGGAAACACCATATATTTT	CASSADSLSGNTIYF
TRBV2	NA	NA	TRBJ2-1	TGTGCCAGCTTCCGATCGGTCGTGAATGAGCAGTTCTTC	CASFRSVVNEQFF
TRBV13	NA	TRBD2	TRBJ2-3	TGTGCCAGCAGCTTAGGCCTAGCGGGATACACAGATACGCAGTATTTT	CASSLGLAGYTDTQYF
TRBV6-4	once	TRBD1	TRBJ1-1	TGTGCCAGCAGTGACCAGAGGGACAGTGAAGCTTTCTTT	CASSDQRDSEAFF
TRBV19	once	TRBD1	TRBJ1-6	TGTGCCAGTCGGACAGGGGGCATATCCTATAATTCACCCCTCCACTTT	CASRTGGISYNSPLHF
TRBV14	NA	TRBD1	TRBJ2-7	TGTGCCAGCAGCCACAGGGGGTTAACCGAGCAGTACTTC	CASSHRGLTEQYF
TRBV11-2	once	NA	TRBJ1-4	TGTGCCAGCAGCTTAGGGACAGCTAATGAAAAACTGTTTTTT	CASSLGTANEKLFF
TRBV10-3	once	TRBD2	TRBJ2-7	TGTGCCATCAGTGAGTCAAGGACTAGCGCCTCCTACGAGCAGTACTTC	CAISESRTSASYEQYF
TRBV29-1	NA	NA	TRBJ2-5	TGCAGCGTTGATGTTCAGGGTAGGGGAGAGACCCAGTACTTC	CSVDVQGRGETQYF
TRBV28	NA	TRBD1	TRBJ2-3	TGTGCCAGCAGTTCTCGGAGGACAGGGGGCACAGATACGCAGTATTTT	CASSSRRTGGTDTQYF
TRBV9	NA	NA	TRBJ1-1	TGTGCCAGCAGCGCAGGTGGACAGACGAACACTGAAGCTTTCTTT	CASSAGGQTNTEAFF
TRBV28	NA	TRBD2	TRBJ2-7	TGTGCCAGCAAACCCACGACTAGCGGGAGAGTCTACGAGCAGTACTTC	CASKPTTSGRVYEQYF
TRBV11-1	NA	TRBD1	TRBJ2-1	TGTGCCAGCAGCTTAAAGGGACAGTCGCCTAAGGAGCAGTTCTTC	CASSLKGQSPKEQFF
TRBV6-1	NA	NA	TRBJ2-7	TGTGCCAGCAGTGAGGACATGCCCTACGAGCAGTACTTC	CASSEDMPYEQYF
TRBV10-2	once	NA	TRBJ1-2	TGCGCCACCTCGGCCGGGTCCGAATATGGCTACACCTTC	CATSAGSEYGYTF
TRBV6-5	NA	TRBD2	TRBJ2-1	TGTGCCAGCAGCAACGGGGGGGGTAATGAGCAGTTCTTC	CASSNGGGNEQFF
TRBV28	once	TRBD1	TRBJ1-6	TGTGCCAGCAGCCCGACAGGGATCGGTCCACCCCTCCACTTT	CASSPTGIGPPLHF
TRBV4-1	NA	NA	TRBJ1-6	TGCGCCAGCAGCCCGGGACGGGAGGGGTATAATTCACCCCTCCACTTT	CASSPGREGYNSPLHF
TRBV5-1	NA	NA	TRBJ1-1	TGCGCCAGCAGCGTAGACCAGGGCACTGAAGCTTTCTTT	CASSVDQGTEAFF